The clone carrying this T cell receptor beta chain came up a few times. Its antigen remains unidentified. This sample was taken from a study of radiotherapy plus CTLA-4 blockade in lung cancer. Findings of the study overall: The authors reported that early blood T cell clone dynamics, with interferon-beta, best predicted response. After treatment with radiotherapy plus ipilimumab, TCR clones that came from the tumor expanded in blood.

Trimming cost V 3 bases and J 4 bases, with 9 bases left between them. The CDR3 extends over 13 amino acids. Germline CDR1 LNHDA, CDR2 SQIVND (reference sequence). Measured with immunoSEQ multiplex PCR; TCRdb has only the in-frame clones, and not every one. The sample records 45,000 to 60,000 clones, around 79% being singletons. The source was peripheral blood, collected from a patient treated with radiotherapy plus ipilimumab. The chain combines TRBV19 with TRBJ1-1, with D uncertain. The receptor was derived from a human donor with non-small cell lung cancer who had a complete response to radiotherapy plus ipilimumab. The CDR3 reads CASSIRGSTEAFF. DNA of the CDR3: TGTGCCAGTAGTATTCGAGGGTCCACTGAAGCTTTCTTT.